These 19 T cell receptor beta chains share one sample of origin, sequenced in a study of shared clonotypes between healthy human individuals. TCRdb's table, derived via immunoSEQ multiplex PCR, lists solely in-frame clones and lacks some. The table records about 2.4 million clones, over 85% of them present only once. The material sequenced was naive CD4+ T cells from PBMCs. Subset specified: CD45RA+ positively selected. Every receptor here comes from a man younger than 30 in good health. Some clones in this sample may be carry-over from other donors' samples.

V gene TRBV6-5 combines with J gene TRBJ2-1; D perhaps matches TRBD2 (5 bases). The CDR3 loop spans 15 amino acids. Trimming took 3 bases from V and 0 from J, leaving 9 bases between them. Germline V gene sequence: CDR1 MNHEY, CDR2 SVGAGI. CDR3 amino acids: CASSYVGSSYNEQFF. The CDR3 DNA reads as TGTGCCAGCAGTTATGTAGGGAGCTCCTACAATGAGCAGTTCTTC.

The chain recombines TRBV27 with TRBJ2-3; no reliable D call. V was trimmed by 6 bases and J by 0 bases, leaving 13 bases between them. Per the germline V gene, CDR1 is MNHEY and CDR2 is SMNVEV (reference sequence). The CDR3 covers 15 residues. The CDR3: CASRPVRISTDTQYF. CDR3 nucleotide sequence: TGTGCCAGCAGACCCGTGCGCATAAGCACAGATACGCAGTATTTT.

For the CDR3, the DNA is TGTGCCAGCAGATCAGGACCCTGGGGGGGGCGCTACACCGGGGAGCTGTTTTTT. Translated, it gives CASRSGPWGGRYTGELFF. This chain connects TRBV7-2 to TRBJ2-2, with D possibly being TRBD2 (7 bases). The CDR3 consists of 18 residues. V was cut by 6 bases and J by 3 bases, with 23 bases left in between. CDR1 and CDR2 from the germline V gene are SGHTA and FQGNSA.

The rearrangement links TRBV9 to TRBJ1-3, with D perhaps matching TRBD1 (6 bases). Germline loops: CDR1 SGDLS, CDR2 YYNGEE. The length of the CDR3 is 16 residues. The V end lost 1 base, the J end lost 0 bases, and 11 bases lay between the germline ends. The CDR3 spells CASSVTGTSSGNTIYF. In DNA form, the CDR3 reads TGTGCCAGCAGCGTAACAGGGACATCCTCTGGAAACACCATATATTTT. Complete variable domain (other parts from reference TRBV9 and TRBJ1-3): DSGVTQTPKHLITATGQRVTLRCSPRSGDLSVYWYQQSLDQGLQFLIQYYNGEERAKGNILERFSAQQFPDLHSELNLSSLELGDSALYFCASSVTGTSSGNTIYFGEGSWLTVV.

This chain links TRBV18 with TRBJ2-1; unclear D gene. In germline, CDR1 is KGHSH, CDR2 LQKENI. The germline V and J ends were trimmed by 0 bases and 6 bases, with 12 bases remaining between them. CDR3 length equals 15 residues. The CDR3: CASSPPARATNEQFF. For the CDR3, the DNA is TGTGCCAGCTCACCACCGGCAAGGGCTACCAATGAGCAGTTCTTC.

The chain employs TRBV25-1 and TRBJ1-2; weak D call: TRBD1 (6 bases). Trimming cost V 0 bases and J 2 bases, with 10 bases left between them. CDR1 and CDR2 (germline): MGHDK, SYGVNS. The CDR3 has 15 residues. This CDR3 reads CASSEYRGGNYGYTF. The CDR3 DNA reads TGTGCCAGCAGTGAATACAGGGGAGGGAACTATGGCTACACCTTC.

Regarding this clone: Other DNA sequences of this sample code for an identical CDR3. The chain joins TRBV19 to TRBJ2-2, with D uncertain. The germline V gene has CDR1 LNHDA and CDR2 SQIVND (reference sequence). Trimming stripped 1 base from V and 4 bases from J, with 4 bases between. The CDR3 is 13 amino acids. The CDR3 here is CASSIGGTGELFF. DNA of the CDR3: TGTGCCAGTAGTATAGGCGGCACCGGGGAGCTGTTTTTT.

V is TRBV5-4 and J is TRBJ2-2; 14 nucleotides line up with TRBD2. The junction had 4 bases not matched to a gene; V was cut back by 0 bases and J by 6 bases. This CDR3 spans 17 amino acids. The germline gives CDR1 SGHNT, CDR2 YYREEE (reference sequence). The CDR3 is CASSLGGLAGEAGELFF. In nucleotides, the CDR3 is TGTGCCAGCAGCTTGGGGGGACTAGCGGGAGAGGCCGGGGAGCTGTTTTTT. The complete variable domain, with remaining parts taken from reference TRBV5-4 and TRBJ2-2, reads ETGVTQSPTHLIKTRGQQVTLRCSSQSGHNTVSWYQQALGQGPQFIFQYYREEENGRGNFPPRFSGLQFPNYSSELNVNALELDDSALYLCASSLGGLAGEAGELFFGEGSRLTVL.

The V call is TRBV7-2, the J call TRBJ2-5; D may be TRBD2 (5 bases). The CDR3 spans 15 residues. CDR1 is SGHTA, CDR2 FQGNSA, per germline. V was clipped by 1 base and J by 4 bases, with 13 bases between them. CDR3 DNA: TGTGCCAGCAGCTTAGGCACCTCGGCGGGAGAGACCCAGTACTTC. Translation: CASSLGTSAGETQYF.

The chain combines TRBV5-1 with TRBJ2-3, with 10 bases identical to TRBD2. V trimming: 4 bases; J trimming: 2 bases; junction bases outside the gene matches: 4. The length of the CDR3 is 15 residues. CDR1 and CDR2 from the germline V gene are SGHRS and YFSETQ. Here the CDR3 DNA reads TGCGCCAGCAGCCCGGGGACTAGCGCCACAGATACGCAGTATTTT. Residues: CASSPGTSATDTQYF.

This clone was seen a single time. V usage is TRBV11-1 and J usage is TRBJ1-4; D call uncertain. Germline assignment: CDR1 SGHAT and CDR2 FQDESV (reference sequence). V dropped 5 bases and J dropped 4 bases, with 8 bases sitting between them. This CDR3 region has 13 residues. CDR3 residues: CASSPPSNEKLFF. In DNA form, the CDR3 reads TGTGCCAGCAGCCCACCAAGTAATGAAAAACTGTTTTTT. Drawing the rest from reference TRBV11-1 and TRBJ1-4, the complete variable domain is EAEVAQSPRYKITEKSQAVAFWCDPISGHATLYWYRQILGQGPELLVQFQDESVVDDSQLPKDRFSAERLKGVDSTLKIQPAELGDSAMYLCASSPPSNEKLFFGSGTQLSVL.

The V call is TRBV7-8, the J call TRBJ2-7; D gene ambiguous. Trimming took off 2 bases at V and 2 bases at J, with 10 bases between the two ends. Germline CDR1 is SGHVS and CDR2 is FQNEAQ. The CDR3 is 14 residues long. Here the CDR3 reads CASSLSWGPYEQYF. The DNA for the CDR3 is TGTGCCAGCAGCTTATCGTGGGGTCCCTACGAGCAGTACTTC.

The DNA for the CDR3 is TGTGCCAGCAGCTTGGGTCCAGGGTCCGAGACCCAGTACTTC. It specifies CASSLGPGSETQYF. The V and J genes are TRBV7-3 and TRBJ2-5; the D gene is possibly TRBD1 (5 bases). The germline gives CDR1 SGHTA, CDR2 FQGTGA. This CDR3 region has 14 residues. Trimming left V 3 bases short and J 5 bases short, with 13 bases between.

The V gene is TRBV29-1, the J gene TRBJ2-5, with a weak D call TRBD2 (6 bases). V lost 0 bases, J lost 6 bases, and 8 bases lay in between. The CDR3 contains 12 residues. Germline values: CDR1 SQVTM, CDR2 ANQGSEA. The CDR3 coding sequence is TGCAGCGTTGAAGAGGGGGGTCAGACCCAGTACTTC. It specifies CSVEEGGQTQYF.

The chain recombines TRBV28 with TRBJ1-2, with unresolved D. Germline CDR1 is MDHEN and CDR2 is SYDVKM. This CDR3 has 13 amino acids. The V gene lost 2 bases and the J gene lost 6 bases, with 10 bases spanning the gap. The CDR3 bases are TGTGCCAGCAGTTTAGGAGCCGCACATGGCTACACCTTC. Amino acid sequence: CASSLGAAHGYTF.

The chain uses TRBV19 and TRBJ1-2; D ambiguous. Trimming pared 10 bases from V and 0 bases from J, leaving 12 bases between. The CDR3 consists of 13 residues. Germline loops: CDR1 LNHDA, CDR2 SQIVND (reference sequence). In DNA, the CDR3 is TGTGCCACCCTCCGGGGATCTAACTATGGCTACACCTTC. As protein: CATLRGSNYGYTF.

The V and J genes are TRBV25-1 and TRBJ2-1; 8 bases map to TRBD1. Germline assignment: CDR1 MGHDK and CDR2 SYGVNS. The CDR3 is 15 residues long. V lost 3 bases, J lost 4 bases, and 5 bases stayed unmatched. The CDR3 bases are TGTGCCAGCAGTGAGTACCGGGACAGGTACAATGAGCAGTTCTTC. This translates into CASSEYRDRYNEQFF.

The V call is TRBV11-2, the J call TRBJ2-5; the D call may be TRBD1 or TRBD2 (5 bases each). The CDR3 covers 15 residues. The germline V gene has CDR1 SGHAT and CDR2 FQNNGV. Trimming cost V 5 bases and J 4 bases, with 17 bases left between them. The CDR3 loop reads CASSEYQGAGETQYF. The CDR3 region has the DNA TGTGCCAGCAGCGAGTATCAAGGGGCGGGAGAGACCCAGTACTTC.

This clone has only one observation. CDR3 DNA: TGTGCCATCAGTACCCGACAGGGAAGTGATTCACCCCTCCACTTT. Protein product: CAISTRQGSDSPLHF. The chain has TRBV10-3 and TRBJ1-6; 7 bases match TRBD1. V shed 5 bases, J shed 8 bases, and the junction held 9 bases outside the gene matches. CDR1 ENHRY and CDR2 SYGVKD come from the germline V gene. The CDR3 loop spans 15 amino acids.